This TCR beta chain stems from a study of blood T cells in healthy people across ages. The trim removed 4 bases at V and 8 bases at J, leaving 12 bases unmatched. CDR1 and CDR2 from the germline V gene are DFQATT and SNEGSKA (reference sequence). CDR3 length: 16 amino acids. Together with a sample-barcoded 5' primer, a J-beta primer mix was included in a second PCR lasting about 7 to 12 cycles. TCRdb redid the calling of the 5' RACE reads with MiXCR, one entry per CDR3 protein. This sample has about 1.8 million distinct CDR3 sequences; about 50% occur once, and the top ten carry over 2%. The J gene is TRBJ2-4, the V gene TRBV20-1; 12 bases are a match to TRBD1. Material: blood. The origin of this receptor is a woman in her forties in good health. This CDR3 reads CSANPGQGAVGDIQYF. The CDR3 region has the DNA TGCAGTGCTAACCCGGGACAGGGGGCTGTCGGGGACATTCAGTACTTC.